This T cell receptor (beta chain) is drawn from a study of cytomegalovirus exposure and HLA in healthy donors. Study-level information: It was reported in a later analysis that the same platform had been used for the 120 or so validation repertoires as for the roughly 700 first-cohort repertoires. Findings of the study overall: Overall, approximately 150 TCR beta chains were annotated as cytomegalovirus-associated. The classifier, whose performance was assessed in both the original and validation cohorts, reportedly diagnosed cytomegalovirus status with high specificity and sensitivity.

This CDR3 has 15 residues. V lost 6 bases, J lost 3 bases, and 15 bases lay in between. Germline values: CDR1 MNHEY, CDR2 SMNVEV (reference sequence). This clone was recorded once. Its cognate antigen is unknown. The protocol was immunoSEQ multiplex PCR, while the TCRdb copy is restricted to in-frame clones and leaves out a portion. The repertoire holds 100,000 or so clones, more than 85% seen once, with under 4.5% in the top ten. The receptor comes from a young woman in good health and CMV-seropositive. The chain links TRBV27 to TRBJ1-5, with D perhaps TRBD1 (6 bases). Sequencing was done on a sample of PBMCs. The CDR3 sequence: CASRTGQGNNQPQHF. CDR3 coding DNA: TGTGCCAGCAGAACGGGGCAGGGGAACAATCAGCCCCAGCATTTT.